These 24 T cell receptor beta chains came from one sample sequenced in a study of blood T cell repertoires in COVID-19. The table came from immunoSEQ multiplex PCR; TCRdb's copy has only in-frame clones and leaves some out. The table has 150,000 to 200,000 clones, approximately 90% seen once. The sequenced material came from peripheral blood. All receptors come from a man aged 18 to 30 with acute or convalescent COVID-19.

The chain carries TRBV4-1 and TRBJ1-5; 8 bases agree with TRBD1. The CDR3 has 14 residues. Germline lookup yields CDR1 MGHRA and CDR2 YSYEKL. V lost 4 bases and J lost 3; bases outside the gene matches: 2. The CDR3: CASSPTGDNQPQHF. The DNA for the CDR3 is TGCGCCAGCAGCCCGACAGGGGACAATCAGCCCCAGCATTTT.

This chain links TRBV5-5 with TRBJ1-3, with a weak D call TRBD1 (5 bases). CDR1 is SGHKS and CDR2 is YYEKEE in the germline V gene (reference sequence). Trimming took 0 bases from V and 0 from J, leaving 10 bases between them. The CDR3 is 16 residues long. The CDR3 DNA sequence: TGTGCCAGCAGCTTGGAATCAGGGCACTCTGGAAACACCATATATTTT. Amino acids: CASSLESGHSGNTIYF. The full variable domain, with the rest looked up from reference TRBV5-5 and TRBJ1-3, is DAGVTQSPTHLIKTRGQQVTLRCSPISGHKSVSWYQQVLGQGPQFIFQYYEKEERGRGNFPDRFSARQFPNYSSELNVNALLLGDSALYLCASSLESGHSGNTIYFGEGSWLTVV.

The CDR3 region is CASSFPGIEGQPQHF. Written as DNA, the CDR3 is TGTGCCAGCAGTTTTCCGGGGATAGAGGGTCAGCCCCAGCATTTT. The J gene is TRBJ1-5, the V gene TRBV27; D gene uncertain. The CDR3 has 15 amino acids. Germline V gene sequence: CDR1 MNHEY, CDR2 SMNVEV (reference sequence). Trimming removed 3 bases at V and 6 bases at J, with 15 bases between.

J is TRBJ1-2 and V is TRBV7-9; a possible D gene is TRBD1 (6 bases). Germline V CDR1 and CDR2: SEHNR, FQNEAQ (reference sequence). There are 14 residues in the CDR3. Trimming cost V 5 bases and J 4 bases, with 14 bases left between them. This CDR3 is CASSGEQGPYGYTF. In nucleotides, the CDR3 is TGTGCCAGCAGCGGAGAACAGGGCCCCTATGGCTACACCTTC.

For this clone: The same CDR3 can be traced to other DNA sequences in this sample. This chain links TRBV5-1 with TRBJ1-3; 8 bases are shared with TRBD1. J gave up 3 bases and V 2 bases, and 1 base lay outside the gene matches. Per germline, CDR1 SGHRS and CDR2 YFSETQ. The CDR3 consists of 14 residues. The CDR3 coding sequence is TGCGCCAGCAGCTTAGACAGGGGTGGAAACACCATATATTTT. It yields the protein CASSLDRGGNTIYF.

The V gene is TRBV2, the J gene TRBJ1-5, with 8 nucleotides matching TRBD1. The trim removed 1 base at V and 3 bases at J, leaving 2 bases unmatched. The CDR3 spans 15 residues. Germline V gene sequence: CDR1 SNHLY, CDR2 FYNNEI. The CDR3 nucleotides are TGTGCCAGCAGTGAAGACAGGGGGGACAATCAGCCCCAGCATTTT. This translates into CASSEDRGDNQPQHF.

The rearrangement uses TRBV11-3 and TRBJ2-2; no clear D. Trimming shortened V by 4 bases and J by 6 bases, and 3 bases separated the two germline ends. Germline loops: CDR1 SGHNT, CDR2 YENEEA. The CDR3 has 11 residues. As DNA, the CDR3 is TGTGCCAGCAGCTCCGCCGGGGAGCTGTTTTTT. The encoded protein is CASSSAGELFF. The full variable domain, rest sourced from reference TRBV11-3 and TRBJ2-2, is EAGVVQSPRYKIIEKKQPVAFWCNPISGHNTLYWYLQNLGQGPELLIRYENEEAVDDSQLPKDRFSAERLKGVDSTLKIQPAELGDSAVYLCASSSAGELFFGEGSRLTVL.

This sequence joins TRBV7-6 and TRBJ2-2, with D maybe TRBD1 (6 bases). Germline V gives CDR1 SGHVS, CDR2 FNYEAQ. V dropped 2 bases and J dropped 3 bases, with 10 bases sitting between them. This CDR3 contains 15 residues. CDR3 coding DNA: TGTGCCAGCAGCTTAACAGGGTCGGACACCGGGGAGCTGTTTTTT. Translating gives CASSLTGSDTGELFF.

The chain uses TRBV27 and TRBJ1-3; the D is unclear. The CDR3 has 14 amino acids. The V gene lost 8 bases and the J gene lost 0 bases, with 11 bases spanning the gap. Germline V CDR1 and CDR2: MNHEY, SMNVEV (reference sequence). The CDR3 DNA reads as TGTGCCAGCTCCGCGGGCCGCTCTGGAAACACCATATATTTT. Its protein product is CASSAGRSGNTIYF.

The CDR3 DNA reads TGCGCCAGCAGCCCCCGGACAGCTGGGGCCAACGTCCTGACTTTC. This encodes CASSPRTAGANVLTF. The chain combines TRBV4-1 with TRBJ2-6; possibly TRBD1 for D (6 bases). The CDR3 spans 15 residues. Trimming stripped 4 bases from V and 2 bases from J, with 9 bases between. From germline, CDR1 is MGHRA and CDR2 YSYEKL.

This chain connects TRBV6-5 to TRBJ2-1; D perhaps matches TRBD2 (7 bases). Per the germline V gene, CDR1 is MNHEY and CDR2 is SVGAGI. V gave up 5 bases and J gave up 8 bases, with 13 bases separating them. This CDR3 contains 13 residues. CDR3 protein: CASSRGGEYEQFF. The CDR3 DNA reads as TGTGCCAGCAGTCGAGGGGGGGAATATGAGCAGTTCTTC.

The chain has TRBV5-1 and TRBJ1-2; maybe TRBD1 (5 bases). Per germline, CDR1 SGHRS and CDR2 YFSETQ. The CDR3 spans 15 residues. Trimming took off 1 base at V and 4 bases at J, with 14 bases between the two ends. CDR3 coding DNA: TGCGCCAGCAGCTTGTGGGAGGACACCCTCTATGGCTACACCTTC. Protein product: CASSLWEDTLYGYTF.

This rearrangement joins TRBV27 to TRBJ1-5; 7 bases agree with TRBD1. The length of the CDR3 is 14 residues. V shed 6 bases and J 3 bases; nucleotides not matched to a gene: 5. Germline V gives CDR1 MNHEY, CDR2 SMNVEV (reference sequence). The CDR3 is CASSRTGVNQPQHF. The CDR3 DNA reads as TGTGCCAGCAGCCGCACAGGGGTCAATCAGCCCCAGCATTTT.

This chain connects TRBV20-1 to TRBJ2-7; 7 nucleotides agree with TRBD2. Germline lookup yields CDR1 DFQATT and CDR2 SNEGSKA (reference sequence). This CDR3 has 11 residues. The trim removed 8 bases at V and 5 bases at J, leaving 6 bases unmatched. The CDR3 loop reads CSTLSGHEQYV. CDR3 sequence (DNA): TGCAGTACTCTTAGCGGGCACGAGCAGTACGTC.

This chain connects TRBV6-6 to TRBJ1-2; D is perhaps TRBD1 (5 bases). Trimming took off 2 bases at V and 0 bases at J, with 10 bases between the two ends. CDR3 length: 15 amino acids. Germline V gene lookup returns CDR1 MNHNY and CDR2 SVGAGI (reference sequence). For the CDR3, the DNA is TGTGCCAGCAGTTACCAGCAGGGCCCTAACTATGGCTACACCTTC. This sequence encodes CASSYQQGPNYGYTF.

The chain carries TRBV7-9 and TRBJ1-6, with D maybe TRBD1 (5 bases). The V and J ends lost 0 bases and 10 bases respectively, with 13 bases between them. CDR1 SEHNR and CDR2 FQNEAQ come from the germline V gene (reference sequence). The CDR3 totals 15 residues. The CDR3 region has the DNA TGTGCCAGCAGCTTAGCGGGGAGGGGAGGATCACCCCTCCACTTT. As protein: CASSLAGRGGSPLHF.

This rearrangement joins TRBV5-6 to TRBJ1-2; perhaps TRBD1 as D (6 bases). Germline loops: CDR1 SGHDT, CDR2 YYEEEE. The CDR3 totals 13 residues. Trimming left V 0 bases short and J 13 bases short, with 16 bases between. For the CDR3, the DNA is TGTGCCAGCAGCTTGGGGCGGACAGAAAAAACCACCTTC. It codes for CASSLGRTEKTTF.

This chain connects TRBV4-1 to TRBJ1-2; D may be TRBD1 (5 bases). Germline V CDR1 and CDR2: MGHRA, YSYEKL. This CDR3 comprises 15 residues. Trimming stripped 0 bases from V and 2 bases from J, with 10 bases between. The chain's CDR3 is CASSQDSPGNYGYTF. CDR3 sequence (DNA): TGCGCCAGCAGCCAAGATTCCCCAGGGAACTATGGCTACACCTTC.

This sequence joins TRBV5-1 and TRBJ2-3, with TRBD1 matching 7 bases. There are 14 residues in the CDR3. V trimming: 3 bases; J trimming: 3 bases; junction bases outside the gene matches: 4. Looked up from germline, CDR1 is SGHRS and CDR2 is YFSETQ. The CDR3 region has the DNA TGCGCCAGCAGCTCCGACAGGGTAACAGATACGCAGTATTTT. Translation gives CASSSDRVTDTQYF.

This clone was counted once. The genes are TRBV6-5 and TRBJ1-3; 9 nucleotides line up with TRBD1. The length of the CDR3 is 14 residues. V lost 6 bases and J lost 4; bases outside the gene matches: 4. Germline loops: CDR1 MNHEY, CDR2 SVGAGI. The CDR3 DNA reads TGTGCCAGCAGCGGGACAGGGAGAGGAAACACCATATATTTT. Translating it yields CASSGTGRGNTIYF.

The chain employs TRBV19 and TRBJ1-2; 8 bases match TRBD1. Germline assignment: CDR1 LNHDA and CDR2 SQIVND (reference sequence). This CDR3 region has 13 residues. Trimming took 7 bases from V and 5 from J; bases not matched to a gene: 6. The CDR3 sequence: CASTRTGKYGYTF. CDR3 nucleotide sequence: TGTGCCAGTACCCGGACAGGGAAGTATGGCTACACCTTC.

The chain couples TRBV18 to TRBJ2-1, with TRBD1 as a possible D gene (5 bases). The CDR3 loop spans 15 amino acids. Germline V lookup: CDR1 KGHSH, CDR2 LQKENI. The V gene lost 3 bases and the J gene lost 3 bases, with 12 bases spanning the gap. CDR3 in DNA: TGTGCCAGCTCACCTTTGGCAGGGAACTACAATGAGCAGTTCTTC. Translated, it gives CASSPLAGNYNEQFF.

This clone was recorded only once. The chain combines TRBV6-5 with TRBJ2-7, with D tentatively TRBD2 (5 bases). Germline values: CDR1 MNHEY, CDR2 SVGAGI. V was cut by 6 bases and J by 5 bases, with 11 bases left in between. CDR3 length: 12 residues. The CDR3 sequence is CASRSTRDEQYF. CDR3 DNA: TGTGCCAGCAGGAGTACTAGGGACGAGCAGTACTTC.

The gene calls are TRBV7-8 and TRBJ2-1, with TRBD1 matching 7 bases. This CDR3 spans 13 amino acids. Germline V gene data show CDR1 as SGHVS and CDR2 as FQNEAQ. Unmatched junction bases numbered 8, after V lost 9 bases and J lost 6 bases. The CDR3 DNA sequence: TGTGCCAGTGGACAGGTCCCTACCAATGAGCAGTTCTTC. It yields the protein CASGQVPTNEQFF.